The present TCR beta chain was sequenced within a study of regulatory T cells in long-lasting Graves disease. iRepertoire HTBI primers and Arm-PCR of CDR3 regions built TCR beta libraries. As originally analysed: Sample data revealed about 60 TRBV and under 15 TRBJ segments. TCRdb independently ran MiXCR on the multiplex PCR reads; one entry per CDR3 protein. TCRdb's processing, not the authors', yielded these V and J calls. Here the sample spans around 500,000 distinct CDR3 sequences, 20% to 25% being singletons. Time point described: persistent/refractory GD, antithyroid drugs over 5 years with positive TRAb. TCR sequences were obtained from RNA taken from PBMCs. Germline CDR1 and CDR2: SGHRS and YFSETQ. V was shortened by 5 bases and J by 14 bases, with 14 bases between the two germline ends. The CDR3 consists of 12 residues. This clonotype was detected many times.

The clonotype originates from a female donor with Graves disease. The sample here was peripheral blood mononuclear cells (PBMCs), taken when the disease was refractory, from a patient treated with antithyroid drugs. The V and J genes are TRBV5-1 and TRBJ1-6; no firm D call. In nucleotides, the CDR3 is TGCGCCAGCAGATCGCCGAAGGGAGCCCTCCACTTT. This gives the protein CASRSPKGALHF. Combining the CDR3 with reference TRBV5-1 and TRBJ1-6 gives the whole variable domain KAGVTQTPRYLIKTRGQQVTLSCSPISGHRSVSWYQQTPGQGLQFLFEYFSETQRNKGNFPGRFSGRQFSNSRSEMNVSTLELGDSALYLCASRSPKGALHFGNGTRLTVT.